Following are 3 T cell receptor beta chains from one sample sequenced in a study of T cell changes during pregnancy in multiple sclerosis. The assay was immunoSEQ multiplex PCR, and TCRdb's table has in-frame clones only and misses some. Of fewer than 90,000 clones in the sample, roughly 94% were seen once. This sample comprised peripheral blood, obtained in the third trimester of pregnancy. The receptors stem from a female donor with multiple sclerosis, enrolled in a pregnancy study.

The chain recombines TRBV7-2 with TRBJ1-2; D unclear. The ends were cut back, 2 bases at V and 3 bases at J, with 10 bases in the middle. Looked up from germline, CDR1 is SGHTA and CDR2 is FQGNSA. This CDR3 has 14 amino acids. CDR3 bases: TGTGCCAGCAGCTTAAACGTTGAGGACTATGGCTACACCTTC. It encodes CASSLNVEDYGYTF.

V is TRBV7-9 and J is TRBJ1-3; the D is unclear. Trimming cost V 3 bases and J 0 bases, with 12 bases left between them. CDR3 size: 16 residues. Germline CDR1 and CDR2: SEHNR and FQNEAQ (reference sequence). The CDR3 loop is CASSFGGRDSGNTIYF. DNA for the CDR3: TGTGCCAGCAGCTTCGGCGGCCGCGACTCTGGAAACACCATATATTTT.

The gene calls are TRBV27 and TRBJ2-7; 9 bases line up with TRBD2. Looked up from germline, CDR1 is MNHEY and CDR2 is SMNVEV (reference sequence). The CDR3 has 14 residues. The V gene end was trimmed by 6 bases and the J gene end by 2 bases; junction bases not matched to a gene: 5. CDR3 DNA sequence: TGTGCCAGCAGGCCGACTAGCGGAACCTACGAGCAGTACTTC. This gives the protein CASRPTSGTYEQYF.